Listed below are T cell receptor beta chains from one sample, sequenced in a study of T cells in Graves' hyperthyroidism and ophthalmopathy. TCRdb reprocessed the multiplex PCR reads with MiXCR, giving one entry per CDR3 protein. The repertoire holds about 380,000 distinct CDR3 sequences, with around 13% as singletons. The sample consisted of blood. The receptor source for this set is a woman aged 25-40 years with Graves' ophthalmopathy. Both conserved end residues are trimmed from each CDR3.

cdr3_aa	v_call	j_call
ASSLSDRGDGETQY	TRBV5-1	TRBJ2-5
SARTRAYTEAF	TRBV20-1	TRBJ1-1
ASSVGQEPYEQY	TRBV9	TRBJ2-7
ARILFPWAYQDYGYT	TRBV7-3	TRBJ1-2
ASTRTGGGPSYNEQF	TRBV6-1	TRBJ2-1
ASSQDLGGPPLH	TRBV25-1	TRBJ1-6
ATRGGQGISSYNSPLH	TRBV19	TRBJ1-6
ASSSKVATNEKLF	TRBV11-2	TRBJ1-4
ASSLGGGPETQY	TRBV11-2	TRBJ2-5
ASSIAEDYGYT	TRBV19	TRBJ1-2
ASSGTGPRPQH	TRBV28	TRBJ1-5
ATSDTGFEGGYT	TRBV24-1	TRBJ1-2
SARDFGPETQY	TRBV20-1	TRBJ2-5
ASSLVPGELL	TRBV11-2	TRBJ2-2
ASSQDGKGWHTDTQY	TRBV4-1	TRBJ2-3
ASSFGQGGTGELF	TRBV12-3/TRBV12-4	TRBJ2-2
SAPNRDRGSTDTQY	TRBV20-1	TRBJ2-3
ASSLVGRGTEAF	TRBV7-9	TRBJ1-1
ATSRETGTHGYT	TRBV15	TRBJ1-2
ASSSSFGLASSKNTEAF	TRBV11-1	TRBJ1-1
SARDRGLAVQETQY	TRBV20-1	TRBJ2-5
ASSLGVGGNTYEQY	TRBV11-3	TRBJ2-7